Each of the 2 T cell receptor beta chains below was sequenced from the same sample in a study of cytomegalovirus exposure and HLA in healthy donors (dated by TCRdb to the late 2010s). To prepare the library, the immunoSEQ multiplex PCR assay was applied. The multiplex PCR relied on a mix of 60 forward primers for TCR Vbeta segments and 13 reverse primers for TCR Jbeta segments. What TCRdb holds here is the immuneACCESS table cut down to in-frame rearrangements. Part of the clones is not present; checked against another copy, under half of the missing clones reflect an unresolved V gene, and the others are unexplained. Here the sample has about 140,000 clones; around 82% occur a single time. Of the sample, 2.5% to 3% is held by the ten largest clones. The specimen was PBMCs. The receptors come from a female donor in good health and CMV-seronegative.

The V and J genes are TRBV30 and TRBJ1-2, with a tentative D call TRBD1 (6 bases). CDR3 length equals 11 residues. The ends were cut back, 5 bases at V and 5 bases at J, with 9 bases in the middle. The germline V gene encodes CDR1 GTSNPN and CDR2 SVGIG (reference sequence). Here the CDR3 DNA reads TGTGCCTGGTCCCAGGGGTATGGCTACACCTTC. Translation gives CAWSQGYGYTF. Drawing the rest from reference TRBV30 and TRBJ1-2, the complete variable domain is SQTIHQWPATLVQPVGSPLSLECTVEGTSNPNLYWYRQAAGRGLQLLFYSVGIGQISSEVPQNLSASRPQDRQFILSSKKLLLSDSGFYLCAWSQGYGYTFGSGTRLTVV.

V and J are TRBV14 and TRBJ2-2, with TRBD1 matching 7 bases. Germline CDR1 reads SGHDN; CDR2 reads FVKESK. V gave up 6 bases and J gave up 8 bases; unmatched junction bases: 6. The CDR3 totals 13 residues. CDR3 loop: CASSPRGLGELFF. CDR3 DNA sequence: TGTGCCAGCAGTCCTAGGGGGCTAGGGGAGCTGTTTTTT.